A single sample is the source of the 15 T cell receptor beta chains below, sequenced in a study of vaccination and CD4 T cells after COVID-19. Oncomine TCR Beta short-read sequencing was applied to DNA from cultured CD4+ T cells. TCRdb reprocessed the PCR reads with MiXCR, giving one entry per CDR3 protein. Counted here are over 10,000 distinct CDR3 sequences, 55% to 75% occurring once; the ten biggest clones make up roughly an eighth. Treatment: roughly 10-day PBMC culture with coronavirus spike peptide pools or control peptides (ViraFEST assay). No antigen is known for these receptors. Sample: CD4+ T cells from blood, cultured in vitro. These receptors were obtained from a human donor who had recovered from COVID-19.

This clonotype was recorded a few times. The chain employs TRBV6-5 and TRBJ1-2, with D unclear. Per the germline V gene, CDR1 is MNHEY and CDR2 is SVGAGI. This CDR3 spans 12 amino acids. V lost 3 bases, J lost 8 bases, and 10 bases lay in between. The CDR3 is CASSYLGYGYTF. CDR3 nucleotide sequence: TGTGCCAGCAGTTATCTGGGCTACGGCTACACCTTC.

The V and J genes are TRBV6-4 and TRBJ1-6; a weak D match, TRBD1 (6 bases). The CDR3 loop spans 13 amino acids. Trimming took off 6 bases at V and 6 bases at J, with 9 bases between the two ends. Germline CDR1 reads MRHNA; CDR2 reads SNTAGT. The CDR3 region is CASSRQVNSPLHF. Here the CDR3 DNA reads TGTGCCAGCAGCCGACAGGTTAATTCACCCCTCCACTTT.

This rearrangement joins TRBV7-3 to TRBJ2-1; D not resolved. Trimming stripped 5 bases from V and 5 bases from J, with 13 bases between. From germline, CDR1 is SGHTA and CDR2 FQGTGA. The CDR3 spans 14 residues. CDR3 protein: CASSPGRDNNEQFF. The CDR3 DNA is TGTGCCAGCAGCCCGGGTAGGGATAACAATGAGCAGTTCTTC.

There are a few counts of this clonotype. The chain links TRBV6-2 or TRBV6-3 to TRBJ1-1; no clear D. V was trimmed by 7 bases and J by 5 bases, leaving 14 bases between them. Germline values: CDR1 MNHEY, CDR2 SVGEGT. The CDR3 sequence is 13 residues long. Here the CDR3 DNA reads TGTGCCAGCACTCGAATCGTGGAAACTGAAGCTTTCTTT. Translating gives CASTRIVETEAFF.

The rearrangement joins TRBV6-4 to TRBJ2-3, with 7 bases lining up with TRBD2. The CDR3 runs 15 residues. With 2 bases clipped from V and 4 bases from J, the junction kept 6 bases outside the gene matches. Germline lookup yields CDR1 MRHNA and CDR2 SNTAGT. The CDR3 nucleotides are TGTGCCAGCAGTGACAGTAGCGGGTCGGCAGATACGCAGTATTTT. It yields the protein CASSDSSGSADTQYF.

CDR3 protein: CASSLDGTVPKEEQFF. CDR3 bases: TGTGCCAGCAGCTTAGATGGGACAGTTCCCAAGGAGGAGCAGTTCTTC. This chain joins TRBV7-9 and TRBJ2-1; TRBD1 agrees at 7 bases. The junction had 13 bases not matched to a gene; V was cut back by 1 base and J by 10 bases. CDR1 and CDR2 from the germline V gene are SEHNR and FQNEAQ (reference sequence). The length of the CDR3 is 16 residues.

V and J are TRBV27 and TRBJ2-3, with 8 bases aligning to TRBD1. CDR1 and CDR2 (germline): MNHEY, SMNVEV (reference sequence). Trimming took 3 bases from V and 10 from J; bases not matched to a gene: 6. This CDR3 is 13 amino acids long. CDR3 bases: TGTGCCAGCAGTTTGGGACAGGAATCCGCGCAGTATTTT. Translating gives CASSLGQESAQYF.

The V and J genes are TRBV29-1 and TRBJ2-7; 7 bases line up with TRBD2. Per the germline V gene, CDR1 is SQVTM and CDR2 is ANQGSEA. The CDR3 has 12 amino acids. J gave up 2 bases and V 4 bases, and 2 bases lay outside the gene matches. The chain's CDR3 is CSVVSGTYEQYF. The CDR3 DNA is TGCAGCGTTGTAAGCGGGACCTACGAGCAGTACTTC.

This clonotype rates as medium-sized. V gene TRBV7-9 combines with J gene TRBJ1-1, with D unclear. This CDR3 has 14 residues. V shed 1 base and J shed 1 base, with 7 bases lying between them. Germline-derived CDR1 and CDR2 are SEHNR and FQNEAQ (reference sequence). DNA of the CDR3: TGTGCCAGCAGCTTAGAGGTCGCGAACACTGAAGCTTTCTTT. This sequence encodes CASSLEVANTEAFF. The whole variable domain, filled in from reference TRBV7-9 and TRBJ1-1, reads DTGVSQNPRHKITKRGQNVTFRCDPISEHNRLYWYRQTLGQGPEFLTYFQNEAQLEKSRLLSDRFSAERPKGSFSTLEIQRTEQGDSAMYLCASSLEVANTEAFFGQGTRLTVV.

The CDR3 DNA follows: TGCGCCAGCAGCCAAGATCCAGCGGGGGCCTACGAGCAGTACTTC. It encodes CASSQDPAGAYEQYF. The chain has TRBV4-3 and TRBJ2-7; 8 nucleotides agree with TRBD2. Germline assignment: CDR1 LGHNA and CDR2 YSLEER. The CDR3 has 15 amino acids. Trimming removed 0 bases from V and 2 bases from J; junction bases left unmatched: 3.

Written as DNA, the CDR3 is TGTGCCAGCAGCCCCAGACTAGCGGGACAAGAGACCCAGTACTTC. Translation gives CASSPRLAGQETQYF. The chain joins TRBV14 to TRBJ2-5, with 11 bases matching TRBD2. V lost 4 bases and J lost 2; bases outside the gene matches: 3. The CDR3 length is 15 residues. Per germline, CDR1 SGHDN and CDR2 FVKESK.

The V and J genes are TRBV7-9 and TRBJ2-5; no reliable D call. The V gene lost 3 bases and the J gene lost 3 bases, with 8 bases spanning the gap. The CDR3 is 13 amino acids. The germline CDR1 and CDR2 sequences are SEHNR and FQNEAQ (reference sequence). The CDR3: CASSFLVKETQYF. The CDR3 nucleotides read TGTGCCAGCAGCTTTCTAGTGAAAGAGACCCAGTACTTC.

V is TRBV7-8 and J is TRBJ1-5; D uncertain. This CDR3 spans 18 amino acids. Trimming stripped 2 bases from V and 1 base from J, with 18 bases between. The germline CDR1 and CDR2 sequences are SGHVS and FQNEAQ. CDR3 in amino acids: CASSLHRHNAMSNQPQHF. The CDR3 DNA is TGTGCCAGCAGCTTACACCGGCACAACGCGATGAGCAATCAGCCCCAGCATTTT.

The rearrangement joins TRBV6-2 or TRBV6-3 to TRBJ2-2; 8 bases are shared with TRBD1. This CDR3 is built from 13 residues. Per germline, CDR1 MNHEY and CDR2 SVGEGT. The V and J ends lost 6 bases and 7 bases, in that order; junction bases with no gene match: 4. CDR3 in DNA: TGTGCCAGCAGCCGGACAGGGTACGGGGAGCTGTTTTTT. It codes for CASSRTGYGELFF.

This clonotype was counted between two and nine times. This rearrangement joins TRBV12-3 or TRBV12-4 to TRBJ1-6; 9 bases fit TRBD1. The junction had 15 bases not matched to a gene; V was cut back by 5 bases and J by 7 bases. The CDR3 is made up of 18 amino acids. CDR3 sequence (DNA): TGTGCCAGCAGTCCTCAAAGCCGGACAGGGGCTCGGAATTCACCCCTCCACTTT. It codes for CASSPQSRTGARNSPLHF.